Listed below are T cell receptor beta chains from one sample, sequenced in a study of T cells in Graves' hyperthyroidism and ophthalmopathy. TCRdb used MiXCR to reprocess the multiplex PCR reads, holding one entry per CDR3 protein. This table has hundreds of thousands of distinct CDR3 sequences, over 12% appearing once. The specimen sequenced was blood. Receptor source: a man in his fifties or sixties with Graves' ophthalmopathy. The CDR3 runs from the conserved cysteine through the conserved F or W. D genes are given only for firm matches. Clone size appears in some rows only: once, few, many, or a class for an expanded clone.

V gene	CDR3 length	D gene	clone size	J gene	CDR3 protein	CDR3 DNA
TRBV5-8	13	.	many	TRBJ2-7	CASSEVGSYEQYF	TGTGCCAGCAGTGAGGTGGGTTCCTACGAGCAGTACTTC
TRBV5-1	15	.	many	TRBJ2-2	CASSLAPSNTGELFF	TGCGCCAGCAGCTTGGCGCCTTCAAACACCGGGGAGCTGTTTTTT
TRBV6-1	14	.	many	TRBJ2-7	CASSEVRQGYEQYF	TGTGCCAGCAGTGAAGTTCGGCAGGGCTACGAGCAGTACTTC
TRBV6-6	16	.	few	TRBJ2-7	CASSYSSRGRTYEQYF	TGTGCCAGCAGTTACTCGTCACGGGGGAGAACCTACGAGCAGTACTTC
TRBV11-2	13	.	many	TRBJ2-1	CASSLVFLNEQFF	TGTGCCAGCAGCTTAGTCTTCCTCAATGAGCAGTTCTTC
TRBV9	13	.	few	TRBJ1-2	CASSALSNYGYTF	TGTGCCAGCAGCGCGCTTAGCAACTATGGCTACACCTTC
TRBV19	14	.	.	TRBJ2-5	CASRRGLKEETQYF	TGTGCCAGTAGACGGGGACTTAAAGAAGAGACCCAGTACTTC
TRBV20-1	10	.	many	TRBJ1-1	CSAWRAEAFF	TGCAGTGCGTGGAGGGCTGAAGCTTTCTTT
TRBV7-8	15	.	many	TRBJ2-1	CASSSTPNSYNEQFF	TGTGCCAGCAGCTCCACTCCGAACAGCTACAATGAGCAGTTCTTC
TRBV2	15	TRBD1	.	TRBJ2-7	CASSGTGAASYEQYF	TGTGCCAGCAGTGGGACAGGGGCCGCGTCCTACGAGCAGTACTTC
TRBV3-1	13	.	.	TRBJ1-6	CASSQGSDSPLHF	TGTGCCAGCAGCCAGGGGTCGGATTCACCCCTCCACTTT
TRBV7-2	16	TRBD2	few	TRBJ2-5	CASSLGGGLAGPLRYF	TGTGCCAGCAGCTTAGGAGGGGGACTAGCGGGTCCTCTCCGGTACTTC
TRBV7-8	15	TRBD2	many	TRBJ2-5	CASSSRGEFQETQYF	TGTGCCAGCAGCTCCCGGGGGGAATTCCAAGAGACCCAGTACTTC
TRBV9	16	TRBD1	many	TRBJ2-7	CASSVLSGGYQAEQYF	TGTGCCAGCAGCGTCCTCTCAGGGGGCTATCAGGCCGAGCAGTACTTC
TRBV27	12	.	few	TRBJ2-7	CASSFHLDEQYF	TGTGCCAGCAGTTTCCACTTAGACGAGCAGTACTTC
TRBV7-9	15	TRBD1	many	TRBJ2-4	CASSPGQGGKNIQYF	TGTGCCAGCAGCCCTGGACAGGGAGGCAAAAACATTCAGTACTTC
TRBV15	14	.	.	TRBJ2-1	CATSGSLDNNEQFF	TGTGCCACCAGCGGTTCCTTGGACAACAATGAGCAGTTCTTC
TRBV2	13	.	many	TRBJ1-4	CASKRTFNEKLFF	TGTGCCAGCAAGCGGACCTTTAATGAAAAACTGTTTTTT
TRBV20-1	14	.	many	TRBJ2-7	CSASSGFPSYEQYF	TGCAGTGCTAGTTCGGGGTTTCCCTCCTACGAGCAGTACTTC
TRBV24-1	15	TRBD2	.	TRBJ2-3	CATSDPRLAGESQYF	TGTGCCACCAGTGACCCTAGACTAGCGGGAGAATCGCAGTATTTT
TRBV6-1	18	TRBD2	many	TRBJ2-1	CASSEALQREGGRNEQFF	TGTGCCAGCAGTGAAGCGCTGCAGCGGGAGGGCGGCAGGAATGAGCAGTTCTTC
TRBV7-2	17	TRBD2	.	TRBJ2-5	CASSLYPGTSLRETQYF	TGTGCCAGCAGCTTATACCCCGGGACTAGCTTGAGGGAGACCCAGTACTTC
TRBV6-1	15	TRBD2	many	TRBJ2-4	CASSYAGVAKNIQYF	TGTGCCAGCAGTTACGCGGGAGTCGCCAAAAACATTCAGTACTTC
TRBV4-1	13	TRBD1	few	TRBJ1-2	CASSQAGTDGHTF	TGCGCCAGCAGCCAGGCCGGGACAGACGGTCACACCTTC
TRBV24-1	19	TRBD2	few	TRBJ2-2	CATSRKKGLAGVETGELFF	TGTGCCACCAGCCGCAAAAAAGGACTAGCGGGAGTCGAAACCGGGGAGCTGTTTTTT
TRBV12-3/TRBV12-4	12	TRBD2	.	TRBJ2-3	CASNRGADTQYF	TGTGCCAGCAATCGGGGGGCAGATACGCAGTATTTT
TRBV4-2	14	TRBD1	few	TRBJ2-5	CASSQDRGRETQYF	TGTGCCAGCAGCCAGGACAGGGGGCGCGAGACCCAGTACTTC
TRBV24-1	16	TRBD2	many	TRBJ2-2	CATSDPSGRITGELFF	TGTGCCACCAGTGACCCCAGCGGGAGGATCACCGGGGAGCTGTTTTTT
TRBV7-9	17	TRBD2	.	TRBJ2-7	CASSLAGLAGAYYEQYF	TGTGCCAGCAGCTTAGCCGGACTAGCGGGAGCATATTACGAGCAGTACTTC
TRBV27	16	.	.	TRBJ2-2	CASSSNRALNTGELFF	TGTGCCAGCAGTTCGAACAGGGCACTGAACACCGGGGAGCTGTTTTTT
TRBV29-1	13	.	.	TRBJ1-1	CSGGRAKNTEAFF	TGCAGCGGTGGGAGGGCAAAGAACACTGAAGCTTTCTTT
TRBV11-3	15	TRBD2	.	TRBJ2-7	CASSLPAGGPYEQYF	TGTGCCAGCAGCTTACCAGCGGGAGGGCCATACGAGCAGTACTTC
TRBV10-1	15	.	few	TRBJ1-1	CASTRGGSSNTEAFF	TGCGCCAGCACTCGTGGGGGCAGTTCGAACACTGAAGCTTTCTTT
TRBV5-1	16	TRBD2	.	TRBJ2-5	CASSSGLAGDQETQYF	TGCGCCAGCAGCTCAGGACTAGCGGGAGATCAGGAGACCCAGTACTTC
TRBV5-1	12	.	many	TRBJ2-1	CASSLATGLQFF	TGCGCCAGCAGCTTGGCCACAGGGCTGCAGTTCTTC
TRBV7-9	16	.	many	TRBJ2-3	CASSPRGGGSTDTQYF	TGTGCCAGCAGCCCCCGGGGTGGCGGGAGCACAGATACGCAGTATTTT
TRBV2	15	.	many	TRBJ1-1	CASRKDWTQNTEAFF	TGTGCCAGCAGGAAGGATTGGACACAGAACACTGAAGCTTTCTTT
TRBV10-1	15	TRBD1	many	TRBJ2-1	CASSDRQGAGNEQFF	TGCGCCAGCAGTGATCGGCAGGGGGCCGGGAATGAGCAGTTCTTC
TRBV12-5	14	.	few	TRBJ1-2	CASGLPGPNYGYTF	TGTGCTAGTGGTTTGCCGGGACCTAACTATGGCTACACCTTC
TRBV3-1	15	TRBD2	few	TRBJ2-7	CASSQGGTRNYEQYF	TGTGCCAGCAGCCAAGGTGGGACTAGAAACTACGAGCAGTACTTC
TRBV20-1	15	.	.	TRBJ1-3	CSASPGMGRGNTIYF	TGCAGTGCTAGTCCCGGGATGGGGCGGGGAAACACCATATATTTT
TRBV6-2/TRBV6-3	15	.	many	TRBJ2-1	CASSYIETVSDEQFF	TGTGCCAGCAGTTACATAGAGACAGTCAGCGATGAGCAGTTCTTC
TRBV6-1	24	.	.	TRBJ2-7	CASTNQTSMYLCASSPLRGAEQYF	.
TRBV5-1	15	TRBD2	few	TRBJ2-1	CASSPGLAPHHEQFF	TGCGCCAGCAGCCCAGGACTAGCGCCTCACCATGAGCAGTTCTTC
TRBV7-9	13	.	.	TRBJ2-2	CASSLGGSGELLF	TGTGCCAGCAGCTTAGGTGGTTCCGGGGAGCTGCTTTTT
TRBV30	14	.	many	TRBJ2-1	CAWSALSSYNEQFF	TGTGCCTGGAGCGCCCTCAGCTCCTACAATGAGCAGTTCTTC
TRBV3-1	13	.	.	TRBJ2-1	CASSQAGGYEQFF	TGCGCCAGCAGCCAAGCGGGCGGCTATGAGCAGTTCTTC
TRBV9	16	.	.	TRBJ1-1	CASSVGLGGMNTEAFF	TGTGCCAGCAGCGTAGGGTTGGGGGGGATGAACACTGAAGCTTTCTTT
TRBV5-1	18	TRBD2	.	TRBJ2-5	CASSLGSRGSGRTETQYF	TGCGCCAGCAGCTTGGGCTCTCGGGGAAGCGGGAGAACAGAGACCCAGTACTTC
TRBV2	12	.	many	TRBJ1-2	CASSAEGYGYTF	TGTGCCAGCAGTGCAGAGGGCTATGGCTACACCTTC
TRBV13	14	TRBD2	.	TRBJ2-7	CASSFPGRFYEQYF	TGTGCCAGCAGCTTTCCCGGGAGGTTTTACGAGCAGTACTTC
TRBV6-1	17	TRBD2	few	TRBJ2-3	CASSEVAGTSGTDTQYF	TGTGCCAGCAGTGAAGTGGCCGGGACTAGCGGCACAGATACGCAGTATTTT
TRBV6-1	14	TRBD1	.	TRBJ2-2	CASSTRTGTGELFF	TGTGCCAGCAGTACTCGGACAGGGACCGGGGAGCTGTTTTTT